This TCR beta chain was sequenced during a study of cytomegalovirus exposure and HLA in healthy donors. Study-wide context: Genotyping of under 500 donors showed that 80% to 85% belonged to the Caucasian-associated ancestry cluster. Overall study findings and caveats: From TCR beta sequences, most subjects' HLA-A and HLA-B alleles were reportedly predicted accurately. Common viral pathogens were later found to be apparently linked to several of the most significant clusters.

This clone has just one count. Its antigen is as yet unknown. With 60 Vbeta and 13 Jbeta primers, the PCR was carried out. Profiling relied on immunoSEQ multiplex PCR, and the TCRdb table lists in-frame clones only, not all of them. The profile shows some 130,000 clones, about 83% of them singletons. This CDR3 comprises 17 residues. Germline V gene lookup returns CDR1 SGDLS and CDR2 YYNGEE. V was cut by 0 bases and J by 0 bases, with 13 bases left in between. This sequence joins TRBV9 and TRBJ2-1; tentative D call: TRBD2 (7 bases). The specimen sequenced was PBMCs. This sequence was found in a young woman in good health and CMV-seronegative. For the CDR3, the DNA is TGTGCCAGCAGCGTAGGAGGGGGGGGGAGCTCCTACAATGAGCAGTTCTTC. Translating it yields CASSVGGGGSSYNEQFF.